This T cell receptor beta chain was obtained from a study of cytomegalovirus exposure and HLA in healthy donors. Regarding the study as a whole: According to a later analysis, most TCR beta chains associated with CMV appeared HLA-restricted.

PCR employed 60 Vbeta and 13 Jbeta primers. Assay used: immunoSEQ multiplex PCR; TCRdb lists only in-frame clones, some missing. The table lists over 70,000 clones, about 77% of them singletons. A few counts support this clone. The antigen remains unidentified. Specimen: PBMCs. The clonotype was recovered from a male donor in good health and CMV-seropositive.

The CDR3 sequence is CASSLAASGRITDTQYF. In DNA, the CDR3 is TGTGCCAGCAGCTTAGCGGCTAGCGGGAGAATAACAGATACGCAGTATTTT. V and J are TRBV7-9 and TRBJ2-3; 10 nucleotides agree with TRBD2. CDR3 length: 17 residues. The V segment lost 0 bases and the J segment 3 bases; nucleotides outside the gene matches: 6. Germline-derived CDR1 and CDR2 are SEHNR and FQNEAQ (reference sequence). Variable domain in full (rest from reference TRBV7-9 and TRBJ2-3): DTGVSQNPRHKITKRGQNVTFRCDPISEHNRLYWYRQTLGQGPEFLTYFQNEAQLEKSRLLSDRFSAERPKGSFSTLEIQRTEQGDSAMYLCASSLAASGRITDTQYFGPGTRLTVL.